These T cell receptor beta chains were read from a single sample in a study of tumor-infiltrating lymphocytes in localized non-small cell lung cancer. Clones were sequenced by immunoSEQ multiplex PCR, and TCRdb holds only the in-frame ones, with some missing. The repertoire holds more than 15,000 clones, with over 70% as singletons. The specimen was lung tumor tissue. All receptors derive from a human donor with non-small cell lung cancer. Both conserved end residues are part of each CDR3. The order of the fields is V gene, CDR3 length, J gene, CDR3 protein.

>TRBV7-9|15|TRBJ1-1
CASSLARGLNTEAFF
>TRBV28|14|TRBJ1-4
CASSLTGVNEKLFF
>TRBV21-1|16|TRBJ2-1
CASSSPYDREDNEQFF
>TRBV10-2|18|TRBJ2-3
CASSPGLAGVPSTDTQYF
>TRBV9|17|TRBJ2-2
CASSVDRGSFGTGELFF
>TRBV5-1|16|TRBJ1-2
CASSPDRAILVYGYTF
>TRBV5-1|16|TRBJ2-5
CASSLEGWGPKKTQYF
>TRBV6-1|14|TRBJ1-2
CASSEDDREYGYTF
>TRBV19|18|TRBJ2-2
CASSILDRKLGRTGELFF
>TRBV20-1|11|TRBJ2-3
CSATTTDTQYF
>TRBV5-1|12|TRBJ1-2
CASSLDGAVLFF
>TRBV6-5|13|TRBJ2-7
CASRAGGYYEQYF
>TRBV5-1|14|TRBJ1-5
CASSLEDRNQPQHF
>TRBV5-1|14|TRBJ1-3
CASRNEGAGNTIYF
>TRBV30|14|TRBJ2-1
CAWSASGRGNEQFF
>TRBV14|15|TRBJ1-2
CASSLTGLLGYGYTF
>TRBV27|13|TRBJ1-1
CASSWTGATEAFF
>TRBV10-2|14|TRBJ2-1
CASKQGSSYNEQFF
>TRBV5-4|16|TRBJ2-1
CASSLGTSGSENEQFF
>TRBV10-3|14|TRBJ2-1
CAITSGEGPTEQFF
>TRBV7-2|15|TRBJ2-3
CASSTSGGTATGQYF
>TRBV29-1|12|TRBJ1-1
CSARGASTEAFF
>TRBV5-1|14|TRBJ1-1
CASSPRQDYTEAFF
>TRBV7-8|17|TRBJ2-2
CASSFSPGGGHTGELFF
>TRBV23-1|15|TRBJ2-5
CASSQSGGGWKTQYF
>TRBV6-1|14|TRBJ1-4
CASRRQEGNEKLFF
>TRBV5-5|15|TRBJ1-2
CASSLGIGTAYGYTF
>TRBV4-1|13|TRBJ2-7
CASSQAWGGEQYF
>TRBV6-5|13|TRBJ1-1
CASRLRSGREAFF
>TRBV6-4|15|TRBJ2-3
CASSQLPGITDTQYF
>TRBV7-5|13|TRBJ1-2
CVRSLGTGGRYTF
>TRBV6-6|15|TRBJ2-3
CASSYSTGGTGAQYF
>TRBV19|15|TRBJ1-5
CASTSMGDKRLPQHF
>TRBV5-1|14|TRBJ1-1
CASSLEGTGAEAFF
>TRBV20-1|11|TRBJ2-5
CSAMVGETQYF
>TRBV6-5|10|TRBJ1-5
CAGDNQPQHF
>TRBV10-3|13|TRBJ2-7
CASRGTGNDEQYF
>TRBV5-5|14|TRBJ1-3
CASSLGGTGNTIYF
>TRBV19|14|TRBJ2-7
CASSTSGQGARQYF
>TRBV30|13|TRBJ1-1
CAWSVTVNTEAFF
>TRBV7-8|16|TRBJ2-3
CASSTSDRGPTDTQYF
>TRBV5-3|13|TRBJ2-7
CARSRGRRNEQYF
>TRBV6-1|14|TRBJ1-2
CASSESPFGYGYTF
>TRBV29-1|12|TRBJ2-1
CSGTSLNNEQFF
>TRBV5-6|15|TRBJ2-5
CASSLKRETPETQYF
>TRBV7-9|15|TRBJ1-2
CASSFGRGGDYGYTF
>TRBV5-1|16|TRBJ2-3
CASSLDRGRGTDTQYF
>TRBV5-1|15|TRBJ2-5
CASSVLRAYQETQYF
>TRBV5-1|15|TRBJ2-2
CASSKSITLSGELFF
>TRBV30|16|TRBJ1-6
CAWSVRSQWENSPLHF
>TRBV4-2|13|TRBJ2-7
CASSPSAGYEQYF
>TRBV4-2|15|TRBJ2-7
CASSQDLQGAYEQYF
>TRBV7-8|15|TRBJ2-7
CASSLVQGAIVEQYF
>TRBV18|15|TRBJ2-1
CASSPLAGDNNEQFF
>TRBV28|14|TRBJ1-4
CASCLGLINEKLFF